The clone carrying this TCR beta chain was seen at least ten times. Its matching antigen is unknown. The V gene's germline CDR1 is MNHEY and CDR2 SVGEGT. CDR3 size: 9 residues. Trimming removed 8 bases from V and 13 bases from J; junction bases left unmatched: 2. It was through 5'RACE template switching that TCR cDNA was made, with a universal primer site and UMIs added. MiXCR, applied by TCRdb to the 5' RACE reads, yields one record per CDR3 protein. The data show 500,000 to 550,000 distinct CDR3 sequences, with about a fifth seen just once and less than 20% held by the top ten. The data derive from a study of T cells after yellow fever vaccination. Turning to the study itself: Preparing low-cell-number fractions relied on SMART-Seq v4 Ultra Low Input.

General study points: Reappearance after the booster was seen for most primary-vaccination clones, at 95% to 96% CD4 and 75% to 90% CD8. By day 5 rather than day 15, the secondary response had peaked, though it was weaker.

The TCR originated in a man aged 18 to 30 who received the YFV17D yellow fever vaccine. Source: PBMCs, taken 21 days after the first yellow fever vaccination. The V call is TRBV6-2 or TRBV6-3, the J call TRBJ2-1, with 7 bases lining up with TRBD2. The CDR3 is CASGRGQFF. CDR3 DNA sequence: TGTGCCAGCGGGAGGGGACAGTTCTTC.